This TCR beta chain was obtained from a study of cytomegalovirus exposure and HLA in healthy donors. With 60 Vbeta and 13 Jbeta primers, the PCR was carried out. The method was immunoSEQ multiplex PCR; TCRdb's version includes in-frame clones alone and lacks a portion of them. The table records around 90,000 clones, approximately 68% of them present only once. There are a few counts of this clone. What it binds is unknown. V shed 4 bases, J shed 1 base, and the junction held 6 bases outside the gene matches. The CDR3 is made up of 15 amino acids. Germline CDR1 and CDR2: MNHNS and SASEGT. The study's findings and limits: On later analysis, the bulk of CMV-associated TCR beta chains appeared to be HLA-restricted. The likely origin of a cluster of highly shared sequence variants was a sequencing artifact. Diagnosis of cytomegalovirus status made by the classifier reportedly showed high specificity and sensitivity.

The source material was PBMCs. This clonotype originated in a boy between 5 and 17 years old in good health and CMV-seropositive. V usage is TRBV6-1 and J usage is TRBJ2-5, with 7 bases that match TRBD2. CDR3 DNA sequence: TGTGCCAGCAGTGCTATACCTAGCGGCCAAGAGACCCAGTACTTC. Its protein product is CASSAIPSGQETQYF.